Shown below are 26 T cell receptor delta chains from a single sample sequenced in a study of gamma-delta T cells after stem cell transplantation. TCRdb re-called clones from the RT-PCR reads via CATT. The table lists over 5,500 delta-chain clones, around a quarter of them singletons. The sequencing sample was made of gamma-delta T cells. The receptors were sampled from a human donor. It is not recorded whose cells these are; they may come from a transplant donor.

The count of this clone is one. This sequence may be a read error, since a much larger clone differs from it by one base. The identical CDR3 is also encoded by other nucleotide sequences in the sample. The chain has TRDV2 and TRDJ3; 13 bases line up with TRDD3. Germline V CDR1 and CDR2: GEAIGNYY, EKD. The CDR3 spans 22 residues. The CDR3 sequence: CACDSPISDWGIRSWDTRQMFF. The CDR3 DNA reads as TGCGCCTGTGACTCTCCCATTTCGGACTGGGGGATACGCTCCTGGGACACCCGACAGATGTTTTTC.

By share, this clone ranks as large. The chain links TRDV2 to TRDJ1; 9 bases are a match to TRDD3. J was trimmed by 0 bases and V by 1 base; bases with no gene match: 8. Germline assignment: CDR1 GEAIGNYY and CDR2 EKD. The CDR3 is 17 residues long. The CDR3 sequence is CACDTLLGGYYTDKLIF. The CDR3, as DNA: TGTGCCTGTGACACTTTGCTGGGGGGATACTACACCGATAAACTCATCTTT.

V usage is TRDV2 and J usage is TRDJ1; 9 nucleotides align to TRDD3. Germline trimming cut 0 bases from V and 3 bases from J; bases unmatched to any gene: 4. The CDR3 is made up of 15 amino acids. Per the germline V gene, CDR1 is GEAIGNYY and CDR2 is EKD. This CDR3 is CACDTVGDSADKLIF. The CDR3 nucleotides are TGTGCCTGTGACACCGTGGGGGATAGTGCCGATAAACTCATCTTT.

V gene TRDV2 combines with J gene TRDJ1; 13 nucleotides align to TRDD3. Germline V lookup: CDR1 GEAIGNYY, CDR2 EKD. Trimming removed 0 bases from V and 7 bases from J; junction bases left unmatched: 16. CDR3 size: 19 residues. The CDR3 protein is CACDTFFGRTGGYGGKLIF. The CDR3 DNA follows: TGTGCCTGTGACACCTTTTTCGGGCGTACTGGGGGATACGGCGGTAAACTCATCTTT.

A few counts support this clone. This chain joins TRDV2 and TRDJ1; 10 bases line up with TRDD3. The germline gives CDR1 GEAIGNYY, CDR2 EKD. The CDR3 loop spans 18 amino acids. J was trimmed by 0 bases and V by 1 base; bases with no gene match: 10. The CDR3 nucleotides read TGTGCCTGTGACACAGTAGAGGGGACTGGGGGATACACCGATAAACTCATCTTT. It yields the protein CACDTVEGTGGYTDKLIF.

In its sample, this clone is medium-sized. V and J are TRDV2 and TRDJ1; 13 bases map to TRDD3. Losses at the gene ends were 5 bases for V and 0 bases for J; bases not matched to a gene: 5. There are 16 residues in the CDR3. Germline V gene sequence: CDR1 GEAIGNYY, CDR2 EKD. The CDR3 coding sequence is TGTGCCTGTGTTGCACTGGGGGATACGTACACCGATAAACTCATCTTT. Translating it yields CACVALGDTYTDKLIF.

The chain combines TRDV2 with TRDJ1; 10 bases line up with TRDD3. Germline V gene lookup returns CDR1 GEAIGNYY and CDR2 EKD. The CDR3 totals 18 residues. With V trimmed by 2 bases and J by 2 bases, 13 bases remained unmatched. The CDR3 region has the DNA TGTGCCTGTGACAGTATAATGAGTGGGGGATACAAAACCGATAAACTCATCTTT. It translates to CACDSIMSGGYKTDKLIF.

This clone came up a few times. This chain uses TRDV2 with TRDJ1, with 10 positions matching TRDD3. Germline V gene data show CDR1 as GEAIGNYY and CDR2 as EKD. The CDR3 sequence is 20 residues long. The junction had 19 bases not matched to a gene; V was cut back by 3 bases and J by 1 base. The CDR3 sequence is CACDPLLRHRGIRSTDKLIF. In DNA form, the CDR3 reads TGTGCCTGTGACCCCCTCCTTCGTCACCGGGGGATACGGAGCACCGATAAACTCATCTTT.

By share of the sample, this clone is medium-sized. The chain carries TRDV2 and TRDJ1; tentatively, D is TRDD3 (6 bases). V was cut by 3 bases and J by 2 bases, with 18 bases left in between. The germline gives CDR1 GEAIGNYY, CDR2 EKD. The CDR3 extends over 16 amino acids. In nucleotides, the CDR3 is TGTGCCTGTGACGCGATGGGGGGAATCTTTACCGATAAACTCATCTTT. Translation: CACDAMGGIFTDKLIF.

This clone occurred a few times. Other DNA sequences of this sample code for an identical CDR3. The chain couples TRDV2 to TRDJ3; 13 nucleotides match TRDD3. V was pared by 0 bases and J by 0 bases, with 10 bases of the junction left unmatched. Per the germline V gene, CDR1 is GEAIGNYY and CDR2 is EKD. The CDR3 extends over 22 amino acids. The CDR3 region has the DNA TGTGCCTGTGACACCGTACTGGGGGATACGCGTGTTGTCTCCTGGGACACCCGACAGATGTTTTTC. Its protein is CACDTVLGDTRVVSWDTRQMFF.

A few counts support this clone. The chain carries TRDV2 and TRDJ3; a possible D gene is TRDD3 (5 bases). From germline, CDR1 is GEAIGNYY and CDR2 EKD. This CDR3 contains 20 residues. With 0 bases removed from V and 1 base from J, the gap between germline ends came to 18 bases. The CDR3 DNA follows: TGTGCCTGTGACACCGTCGGGGGCTGGCTTGTTTCCTGGGACACCCGACAGATGTTTTTC. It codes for CACDTVGGWLVSWDTRQMFF.

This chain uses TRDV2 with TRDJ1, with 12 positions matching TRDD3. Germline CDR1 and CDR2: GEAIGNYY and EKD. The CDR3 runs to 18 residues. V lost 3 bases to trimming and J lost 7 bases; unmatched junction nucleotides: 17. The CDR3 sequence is CACDPLFTGGYRTGKLIF. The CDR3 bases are TGTGCCTGTGACCCCCTATTTACTGGGGGATACCGGACGGGTAAACTCATCTTT.

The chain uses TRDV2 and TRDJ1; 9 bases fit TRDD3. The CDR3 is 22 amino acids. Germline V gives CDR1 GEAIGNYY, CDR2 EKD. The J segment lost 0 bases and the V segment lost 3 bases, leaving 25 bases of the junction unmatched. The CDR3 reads CACDPMPSLLLGDALYTDKLIF. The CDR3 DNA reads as TGTGCCTGTGACCCCATGCCCAGCCTCTTACTGGGGGACGCCCTCTACACCGATAAACTCATCTTT.

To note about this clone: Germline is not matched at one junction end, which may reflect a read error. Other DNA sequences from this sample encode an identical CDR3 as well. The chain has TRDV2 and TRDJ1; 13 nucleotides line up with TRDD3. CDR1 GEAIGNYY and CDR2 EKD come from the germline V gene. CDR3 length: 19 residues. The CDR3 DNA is TGTGCCTGTGACCCTGTACTGGGGGATACGCAAGGGTACACCGATAAGCTCATCTTT. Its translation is CACDPVLGDTQGYTDKLIF.

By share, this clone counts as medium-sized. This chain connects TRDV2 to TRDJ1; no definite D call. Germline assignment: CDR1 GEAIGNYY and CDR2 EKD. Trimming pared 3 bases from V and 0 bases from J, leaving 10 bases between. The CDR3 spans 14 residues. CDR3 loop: CACDGVVYTDKLIF. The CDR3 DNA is TGTGCCTGTGACGGTGTTGTGTACACCGATAAACTCATCTTT.

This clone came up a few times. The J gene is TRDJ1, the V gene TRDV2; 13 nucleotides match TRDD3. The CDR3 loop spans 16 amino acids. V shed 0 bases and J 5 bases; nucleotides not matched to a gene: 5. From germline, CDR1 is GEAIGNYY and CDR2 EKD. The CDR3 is CACDTLLLGDTDKLIF. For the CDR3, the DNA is TGTGCCTGTGACACCTTGCTACTGGGGGATACGGATAAACTCATCTTT.

CDR3 region: CACDTGGLGDTRVPDKLIF. The CDR3 DNA follows: TGTGCCTGTGACACCGGAGGTCTGGGGGATACAAGGGTCCCCGATAAACTCATCTTT. The chain uses TRDV2 and TRDJ1, with TRDD3 matching 11 bases. There are 19 residues in the CDR3. Germline V CDR1 and CDR2: GEAIGNYY, EKD. Trimming at V came to 0 bases and at J to 3 bases, leaving 14 bases not matched to a gene.

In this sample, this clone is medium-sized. CDR3 in DNA: TGTGCCTGTGACACCGTACTGGGGATCCAAGATGGCGATAAACTCATCTTT. Amino acid sequence: CACDTVLGIQDGDKLIF. This chain joins TRDV2 and TRDJ1, with TRDD3 matching over 7 bases. Germline V gene sequence: CDR1 GEAIGNYY, CDR2 EKD. Unmatched junction bases numbered 13, after V lost 0 bases and J lost 4 bases. The CDR3 spans 17 residues.

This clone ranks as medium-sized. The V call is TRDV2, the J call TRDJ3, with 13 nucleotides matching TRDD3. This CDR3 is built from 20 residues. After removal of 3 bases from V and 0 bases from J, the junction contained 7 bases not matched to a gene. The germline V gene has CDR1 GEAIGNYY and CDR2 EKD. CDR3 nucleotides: TGTGCCTGTGACGCCAACTGGGGGATACGGAGCTCCTGGGACACCCGACAGATGTTTTTC. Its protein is CACDANWGIRSSWDTRQMFF.

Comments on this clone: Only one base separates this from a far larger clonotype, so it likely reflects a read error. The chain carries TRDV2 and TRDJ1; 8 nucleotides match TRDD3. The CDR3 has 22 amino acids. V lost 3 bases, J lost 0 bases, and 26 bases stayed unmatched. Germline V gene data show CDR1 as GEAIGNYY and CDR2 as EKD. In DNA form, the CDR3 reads TGTGCCTGTGACGCCGTCTACTTCGCAGTTCTGGGGGAGAAGATGTACACCGATAAACTCATCTTT. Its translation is CACDAVYFAVLGEKMYTDKLIF.

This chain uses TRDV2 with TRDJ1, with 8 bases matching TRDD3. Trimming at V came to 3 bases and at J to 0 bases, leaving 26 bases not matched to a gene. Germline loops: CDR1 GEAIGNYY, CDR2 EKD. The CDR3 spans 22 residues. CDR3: CACDRLPKPPLLGGYNTDKLIF. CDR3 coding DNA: TGTGCCTGTGACCGACTTCCGAAACCCCCGCTACTGGGGGGCTATAACACCGATAAACTCATCTTT.

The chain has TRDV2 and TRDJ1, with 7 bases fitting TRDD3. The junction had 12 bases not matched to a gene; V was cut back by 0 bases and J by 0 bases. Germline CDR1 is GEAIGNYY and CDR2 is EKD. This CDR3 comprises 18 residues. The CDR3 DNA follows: TGTGCCTGTGACACCGTTCCGGGGGATTTCATGTACACCGATAAACTCATCTTT. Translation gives CACDTVPGDFMYTDKLIF.

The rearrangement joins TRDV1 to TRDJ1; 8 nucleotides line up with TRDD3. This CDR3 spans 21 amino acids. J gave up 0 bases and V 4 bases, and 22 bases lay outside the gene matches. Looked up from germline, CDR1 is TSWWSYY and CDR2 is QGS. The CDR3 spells CALGVLRPAYWGLEHTDKLIF. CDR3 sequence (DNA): TGTGCTCTTGGGGTCCTGAGGCCTGCCTACTGGGGGTTGGAACACACCGATAAACTCATCTTT.

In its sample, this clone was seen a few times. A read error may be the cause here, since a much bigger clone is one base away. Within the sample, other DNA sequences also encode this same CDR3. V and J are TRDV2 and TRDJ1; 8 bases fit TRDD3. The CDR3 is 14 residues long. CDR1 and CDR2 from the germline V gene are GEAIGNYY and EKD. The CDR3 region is CACDTLGETDKLIF. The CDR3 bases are TGTGCCTGCGACACCCTGGGGGAAACCGATAAACTCATCTTT.

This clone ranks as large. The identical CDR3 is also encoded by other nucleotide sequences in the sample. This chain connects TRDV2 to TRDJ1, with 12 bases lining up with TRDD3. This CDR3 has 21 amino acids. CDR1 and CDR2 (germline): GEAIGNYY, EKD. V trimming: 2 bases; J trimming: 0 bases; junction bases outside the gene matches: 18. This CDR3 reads CACDILLGDTGMSGNTDKLIF. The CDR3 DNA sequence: TGTGCCTGTGACATTTTACTGGGGGATACCGGTATGTCGGGGAACACCGATAAACTCATCTTT.

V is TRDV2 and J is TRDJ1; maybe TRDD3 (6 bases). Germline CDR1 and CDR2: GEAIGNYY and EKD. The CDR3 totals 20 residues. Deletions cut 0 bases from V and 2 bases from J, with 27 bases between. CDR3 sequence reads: CACDTVPDRGSLSETDKLIF. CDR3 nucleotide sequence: TGTGCCTGTGACACCGTTCCTGACAGGGGGAGCCTGAGCGAGACCGATAAACTCATCTTT.